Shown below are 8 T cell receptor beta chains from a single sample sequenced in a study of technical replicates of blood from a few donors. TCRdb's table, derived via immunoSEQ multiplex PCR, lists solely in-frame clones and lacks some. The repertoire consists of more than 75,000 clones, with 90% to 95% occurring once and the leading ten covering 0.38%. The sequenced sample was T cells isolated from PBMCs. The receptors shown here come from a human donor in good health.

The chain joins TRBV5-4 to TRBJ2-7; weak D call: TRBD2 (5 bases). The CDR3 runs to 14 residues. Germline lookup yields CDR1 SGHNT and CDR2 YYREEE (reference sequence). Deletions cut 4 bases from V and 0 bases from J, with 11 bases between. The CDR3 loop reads CASSPEGRSYEQYF. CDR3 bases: TGTGCCAGCAGCCCAGAGGGCCGCTCCTACGAGCAGTACTTC.

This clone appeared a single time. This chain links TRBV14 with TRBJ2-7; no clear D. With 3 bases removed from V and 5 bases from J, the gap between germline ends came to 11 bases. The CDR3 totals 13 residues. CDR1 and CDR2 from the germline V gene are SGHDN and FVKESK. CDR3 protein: CASSHHSYDEQYF. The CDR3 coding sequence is TGTGCCAGCAGCCACCACAGTTACGACGAGCAGTACTTC. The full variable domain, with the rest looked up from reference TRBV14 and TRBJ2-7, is EAGVTQFPSHSVIEKGQTVTLRCDPISGHDNLYWYRRVMGKEIKFLLHFVKESKQDESGMPNNRFLAERTGGTYSTLKVQPAELEDSGVYFCASSHHSYDEQYFGPGTRLTVT.

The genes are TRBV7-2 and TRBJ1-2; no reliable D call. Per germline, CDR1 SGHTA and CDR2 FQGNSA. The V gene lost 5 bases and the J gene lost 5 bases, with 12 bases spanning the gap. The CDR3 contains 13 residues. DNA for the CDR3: TGTGCCAGCAGCGCCGTCGGGAAGTATGGCTACACCTTC. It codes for CASSAVGKYGYTF.

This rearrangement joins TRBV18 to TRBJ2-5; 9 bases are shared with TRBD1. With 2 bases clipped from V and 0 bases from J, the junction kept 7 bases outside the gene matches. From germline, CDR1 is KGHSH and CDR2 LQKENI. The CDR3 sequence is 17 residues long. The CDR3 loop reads CASSPNIGQGYQETQYF. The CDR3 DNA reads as TGTGCCAGCTCACCAAATATAGGACAGGGGTACCAAGAGACCCAGTACTTC.

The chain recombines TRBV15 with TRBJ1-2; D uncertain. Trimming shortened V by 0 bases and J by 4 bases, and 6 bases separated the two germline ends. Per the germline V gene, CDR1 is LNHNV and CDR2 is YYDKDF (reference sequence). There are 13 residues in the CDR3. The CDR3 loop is CATSRDNSYGYTF. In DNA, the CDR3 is TGTGCCACCAGCAGAGATAATAGCTATGGCTACACCTTC.

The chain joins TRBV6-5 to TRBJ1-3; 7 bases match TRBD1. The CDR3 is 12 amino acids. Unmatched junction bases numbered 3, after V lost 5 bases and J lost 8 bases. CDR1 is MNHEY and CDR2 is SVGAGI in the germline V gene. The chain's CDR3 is CASSDRADTIYF. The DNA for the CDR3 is TGTGCCAGCAGTGACAGGGCGGACACCATATATTTT.

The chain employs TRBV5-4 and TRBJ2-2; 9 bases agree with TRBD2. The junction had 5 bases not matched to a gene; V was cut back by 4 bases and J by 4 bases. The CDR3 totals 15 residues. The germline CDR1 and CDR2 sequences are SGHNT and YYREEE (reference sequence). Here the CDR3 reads CASSKGLAGTGELFF. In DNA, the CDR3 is TGTGCCAGCAGCAAGGGACTAGCTGGCACCGGGGAGCTGTTTTTT.

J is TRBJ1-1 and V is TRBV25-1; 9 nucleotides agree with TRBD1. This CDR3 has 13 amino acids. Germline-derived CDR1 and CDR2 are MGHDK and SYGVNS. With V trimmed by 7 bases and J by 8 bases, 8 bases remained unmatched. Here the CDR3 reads CASIDRGAREAFF. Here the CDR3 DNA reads TGTGCCAGCATCGACAGGGGGGCTCGGGAAGCTTTCTTT.